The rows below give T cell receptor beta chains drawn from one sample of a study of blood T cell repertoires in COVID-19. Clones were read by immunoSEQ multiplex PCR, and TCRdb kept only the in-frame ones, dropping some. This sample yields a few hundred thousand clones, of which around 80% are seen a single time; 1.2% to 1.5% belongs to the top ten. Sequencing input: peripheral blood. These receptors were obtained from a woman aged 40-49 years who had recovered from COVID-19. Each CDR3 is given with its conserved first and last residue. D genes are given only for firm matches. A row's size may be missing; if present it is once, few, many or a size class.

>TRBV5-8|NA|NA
CASSRETVRYSPLHF
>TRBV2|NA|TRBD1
CASSTDRAQETQYF
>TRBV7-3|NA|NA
CASSRGVDEQFF
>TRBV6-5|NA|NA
CASRLDSSQPQHF
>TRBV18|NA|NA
CASSPGSMTGQETQYF
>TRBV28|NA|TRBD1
CASSQQGPKYGYTF
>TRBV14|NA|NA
CASSQSARYNEQFF
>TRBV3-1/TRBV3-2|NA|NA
CASSPSGLTSYEQYF
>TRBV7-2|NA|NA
CASRTPNWGGYGYTF
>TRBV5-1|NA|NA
CASSLDGQTYEQYF
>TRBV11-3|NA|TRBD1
CASSLDPPQSTGGLYEQYF
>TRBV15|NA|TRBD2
CATSRTSGGFFYNEQFF
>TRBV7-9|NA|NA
CASSLVGDEQYF
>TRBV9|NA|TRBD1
CASSVAGQGAGEQYF
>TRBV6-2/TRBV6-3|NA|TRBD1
CASSAGQKGLGYTF
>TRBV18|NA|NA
CASSPTVRGANYGYTF
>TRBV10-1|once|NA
CASSEEVLDVPGHYEQYF
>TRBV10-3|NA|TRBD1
CAISGTGDRAFF
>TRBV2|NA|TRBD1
CASSEDRGITDTQYF
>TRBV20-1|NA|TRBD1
CSASERGQGQETQYF
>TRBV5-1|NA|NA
CASRALEDGYTF
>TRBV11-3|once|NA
CASSLDPAATGYTF